This is a list of T cell receptor beta chains from one sample in a study of T cells in Graves' hyperthyroidism and ophthalmopathy. From the multiplex PCR reads, TCRdb called clonotypes with MiXCR, one entry per CDR3 protein. The sample lists roughly 750,000 distinct CDR3 sequences, about 15% occurring once. Sequencing used blood. The receptors come from a man aged 18 to 30 with Graves' hyperthyroidism. The CDR3 runs from the conserved cysteine through the conserved F or W. Fields, in order: J gene, CDR3 length, D gene, clone size, V gene, CDR3 DNA, CDR3 protein. D genes are given only for firm matches. Clone size, where shown, is once, few, many, or a class for clones that have expanded.

TRBJ1-1 | 12 | TRBD1 | few | TRBV29-1 | TGCAGCGTGAGAGGGGGCGGCACTGAAGCTTTCTTT | CSVRGGGTEAFF
TRBJ1-5 | 17 | TRBD1 | few | TRBV30 | TGTGCCGCCGGGACAGACAAAAGTAGGGGAAGCAATCAGCCCCAGCATTTT | CAAGTDKSRGSNQPQHF
TRBJ2-2 | 15 | - | - | TRBV28 | TGTGCCAGTAGTTTGGCGGGGTTAGGCACCGGGGAGCTGTTTTTT | CASSLAGLGTGELFF
TRBJ1-1 | 13 | - | many | TRBV6-2/TRBV6-3 | TGTGCCAGCAGTTCCAGGGATACCACTGAAGCTTTCTTT | CASSSRDTTEAFF
TRBJ2-1 | 15 | TRBD1 | - | TRBV10-3 | TGTGCCACCCAATTACGACAGGGAAGGGAAAATGAGCAGTTCTTC | CATQLRQGRENEQFF
TRBJ2-7 | 12 | - | few | TRBV20-1 | TGCAGTGCTAGCGAGGTCTCGTACGAGCAGTACTTC | CSASEVSYEQYF
TRBJ1-1 | 14 | - | - | TRBV19 | TGTGCCAGTAGTACCTCAGGGGCGAACACTGAAGCTTTCTTT | CASSTSGANTEAFF
TRBJ2-2 | 14 | - | many | TRBV28 | TGTGCCAGCAATAAGTTCGCGAACACCGGGGAGCTGTTTTTT | CASNKFANTGELFF
TRBJ2-1 | 16 | - | - | TRBV7-3 | TGTGCCAGCAGCTCGGTAATAGCGGCCTCCTACAATGAGCGGTTCTTC | CASSSVIAASYNERFF
TRBJ2-3 | 16 | - | few | TRBV6-2/TRBV6-3 | TGTGCCAGCAGTTACTCAGCAGAAGATAGCACAGATACGCAGTATTTT | CASSYSAEDSTDTQYF
TRBJ2-1 | 17 | - | few | TRBV14 | TGTGCCAGCAGCCAAGGTTTAGGAGGGCGCTCCTACAATGAGCAGTTCTTC | CASSQGLGGRSYNEQFF
TRBJ2-5 | 15 | - | - | TRBV12-3/TRBV12-4 | TGTGCCAGCAGTTTAACTACAGGGCCGGGAGAGACCCAGTACTTC | CASSLTTGPGETQYF
TRBJ2-3 | 15 | - | many | TRBV20-1 | TGCAGTGCTAGTAGTGGGGATGAGGGAACAGATACGCAGTATTTT | CSASSGDEGTDTQYF
TRBJ2-1 | 15 | TRBD2 | many | TRBV28 | TGTGCCAGCAGTTCCTTAGCGGGAAGGGAGAATGAGCAGTTCTTC | CASSSLAGRENEQFF
TRBJ2-7 | 15 | TRBD2 | - | TRBV12-3/TRBV12-4 | TGTGCCAGCAGTTTCGGACTAGCGGACTACTACGAGCAGTACTTC | CASSFGLADYYEQYF
TRBJ1-2 | 15 | - | many | TRBV28 | TGTGCCAGCAGTATACTCCAGGTTCATAACTATGGCTACACCTTC | CASSILQVHNYGYTF
TRBJ2-7 | 16 | TRBD2 | few | TRBV14 | TGTGCCAGCAGCCTCCACGGCGGGAGGGCCGTCTACGAGCAGTACTTC | CASSLHGGRAVYEQYF
TRBJ2-1 | 17 | TRBD2 | - | TRBV19 | TGTGCCAGTACCTCAACCCGACTAGCGGGCTCCTACAATGAGCGGTTCTTC | CASTSTRLAGSYNERFF
TRBJ1-1 | 14 | TRBD1 | once | TRBV25-1 | TGTGCCAGCAGGAGGGGGCCCATGAACACTGAAGCTTTCTTT | CASRRGPMNTEAFF
TRBJ1-1 | 15 | - | - | TRBV19 | TGTGCCAGCACACCGAGTGACCTTATGAACACTGAAGCTTTCTTT | CASTPSDLMNTEAFF
TRBJ2-6 | 16 | TRBD1 | - | TRBV29-1 | TGCAGCGTTGCAGCAGGGGGCGCGTCTGGGGCCAACGTCCTGACTTTC | CSVAAGGASGANVLTF
TRBJ2-2 | 19 | TRBD1 | many | TRBV10-3 | TGTGCCATCAGTGAGTCTCTGCCACGGGACAGGTCGGGAACCGGGGAGCTGTTTTTT | CAISESLPRDRSGTGELFF
TRBJ1-1 | 13 | - | many | TRBV12-3/TRBV12-4 | TGTGCCAGCAGTTTTGGGTTGGACACTGAAGCTTTCTTT | CASSFGLDTEAFF
TRBJ2-5 | 13 | - | - | TRBV6-1 | TGTGCCAGCAGCCGAACTAGGGCTGGGACCCAGTACTTC | CASSRTRAGTQYF
TRBJ2-7 | 18 | TRBD2 | - | TRBV4-1 | TGCGCCAGCAGCCAAGAGGGCTGTAGCGGGATCTACTCCTACGAGCAGTACTTC | CASSQEGCSGIYSYEQYF
TRBJ2-5 | 14 | - | few | TRBV28 | TGTGCCAGCAGTTTATGGCAGGAAGGTGAGACCCAGTACTTC | CASSLWQEGETQYF
TRBJ2-5 | 11 | - | many | TRBV11-2 | TGTGCCAGCAGCTCCGAAGAGACCCAGTACTTC | CASSSEETQYF
TRBJ2-3 | 16 | TRBD2 | few | TRBV25-1 | TGTGCCAGCAGTCCGTGGACTAGCGGGACACGAGATACGCAGTATTTT | CASSPWTSGTRDTQYF
TRBJ2-7 | 14 | - | few | TRBV19 | TGTGCCAGTAGTTTGTTTGGCACCTTCTACGAGCAGTACTTC | CASSLFGTFYEQYF
TRBJ2-7 | 18 | TRBD2 | many | TRBV7-2 | TGTGCCAGCAGCTTAAGGTCTGCGTTACTAGCGGACTCCTACGAGCAGTACTTC | CASSLRSALLADSYEQYF
TRBJ1-5 | 15 | - | many | TRBV28 | TGTGCCAGCAGACCCGAGGGGGGTTTTCGACAGCCCCAGCATTTT | CASRPEGGFRQPQHF
TRBJ2-2 | 17 | - | few | TRBV4-1 | TGCGCCAGCAGCCTGGCTATACGAGGGAGGACTGCCGGGGAGCTGTTTTTT | CASSLAIRGRTAGELFF
TRBJ1-4 | 15 | - | many | TRBV6-1 | TGTGCCAGCAGTGAAGTTACAGCAACTAATGAAAAACTGTTTTTT | CASSEVTATNEKLFF
TRBJ2-7 | 16 | TRBD2 | - | TRBV20-1 | TGCAGTGCTAGGGCCTGGACTAGCGGGGCCTCCTACGAGCAGTACTTC | CSARAWTSGASYEQYF
TRBJ2-1 | 16 | - | few | TRBV20-1 | TGCAGTGCTAGAGATAGTCGGACGGACCAATACAATGAGCAGTTCTTC | CSARDSRTDQYNEQFF
TRBJ1-6 | 15 | - | - | TRBV6-1 | TGTGCCAGCAGTGCACAGAGGGCGGGGAATTCACCCCTCCACTTT | CASSAQRAGNSPLHF
TRBJ2-1 | 13 | - | few | TRBV14 | TGTGCCAGCAGTCAGCCAATGGGTTTTGAGCAGTTCTTC | CASSQPMGFEQFF
TRBJ2-3 | 17 | TRBD2 | - | TRBV4-2 | TGTGCCAGCAGCCAAGAGGGACTAGCGGCTTTCACAGATACGCAGTATTTT | CASSQEGLAAFTDTQYF
TRBJ2-3 | 17 | - | many | TRBV6-6 | TGTGCCAGCAGTTACTCCCCGGAGGGGGTTAGCACAGATACGCAGTATTTT | CASSYSPEGVSTDTQYF
TRBJ2-5 | 12 | TRBD2 | many | TRBV30 | TGTGCCTGGAAACTAGCGGAAGTGACCCAGTACTTC | CAWKLAEVTQYF
TRBJ1-1 | 17 | TRBD1 | - | TRBV20-1 | TGCAGTGCCTGGCGACAGGGGCGATTGTACATGAACACTGAAGCTTTCTTT | CSAWRQGRLYMNTEAFF
TRBJ1-4 | 14 | - | once | TRBV28 | TGTGCCAGCAGTTTGAGAGGGATCGAAGAAAAACTGTTTTTT | CASSLRGIEEKLFF
TRBJ1-1 | 13 | - | few | TRBV29-1 | TGCAGCGTTGTGGTCAGGGTGGGCACTGAAGCTTTCTTT | CSVVVRVGTEAFF
TRBJ1-4 | 15 | - | many | TRBV2 | TGTGCCAGCAGTGCACGGAGTCCGAGACCCGAAAAACTGTTTTTT | CASSARSPRPEKLFF
TRBJ1-3 | 13 | - | - | TRBV12-3/TRBV12-4 | TGTGCCAGTAGGACGGGGCAAGGAAACACCATATATTTT | CASRTGQGNTIYF
TRBJ2-3 | 17 | TRBD1 | few | TRBV4-1 | TGCGCCAGCAGTCGGCTCTTGGGACAGGGAGGTGCAGATACGCAGTATTTT | CASSRLLGQGGADTQYF
TRBJ2-2 | 14 | - | - | TRBV9 | TGTGCCAGCAGCGTAGGCCAGGGATCCGGGGAGCTGTTTTTT | CASSVGQGSGELFF